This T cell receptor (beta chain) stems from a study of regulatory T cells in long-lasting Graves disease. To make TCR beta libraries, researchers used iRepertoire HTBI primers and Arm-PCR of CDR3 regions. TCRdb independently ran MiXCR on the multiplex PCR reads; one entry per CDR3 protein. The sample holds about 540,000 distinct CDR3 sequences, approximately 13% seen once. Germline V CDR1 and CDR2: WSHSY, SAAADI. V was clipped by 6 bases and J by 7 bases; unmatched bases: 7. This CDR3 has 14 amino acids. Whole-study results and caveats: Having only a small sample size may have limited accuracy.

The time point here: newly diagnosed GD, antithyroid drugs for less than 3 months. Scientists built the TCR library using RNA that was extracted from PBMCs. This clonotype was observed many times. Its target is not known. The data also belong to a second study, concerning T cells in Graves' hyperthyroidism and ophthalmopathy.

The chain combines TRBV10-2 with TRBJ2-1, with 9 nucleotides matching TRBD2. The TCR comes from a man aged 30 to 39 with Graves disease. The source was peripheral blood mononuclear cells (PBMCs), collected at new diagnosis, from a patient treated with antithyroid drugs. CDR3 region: CASSVLAGSNEQFF. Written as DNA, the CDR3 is TGCGCCAGCAGCGTACTAGCGGGCTCAAATGAGCAGTTCTTC.